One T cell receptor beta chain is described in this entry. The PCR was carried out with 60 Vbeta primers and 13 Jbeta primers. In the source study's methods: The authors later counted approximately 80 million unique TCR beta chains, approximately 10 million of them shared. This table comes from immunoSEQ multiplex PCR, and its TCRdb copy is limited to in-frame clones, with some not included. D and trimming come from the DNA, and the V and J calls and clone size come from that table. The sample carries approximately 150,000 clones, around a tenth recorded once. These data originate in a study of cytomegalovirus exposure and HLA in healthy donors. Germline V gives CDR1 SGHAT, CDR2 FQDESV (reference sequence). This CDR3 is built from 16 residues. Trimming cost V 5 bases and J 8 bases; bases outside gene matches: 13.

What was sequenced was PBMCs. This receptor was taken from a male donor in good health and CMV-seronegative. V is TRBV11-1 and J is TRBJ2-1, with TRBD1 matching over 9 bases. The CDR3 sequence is CASSPQGAQTMHEQFF. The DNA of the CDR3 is TGTGCCAGCAGCCCACAGGGGGCGCAGACTATGCATGAGCAGTTCTTC. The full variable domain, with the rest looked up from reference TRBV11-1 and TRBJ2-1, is EAEVAQSPRYKITEKSQAVAFWCDPISGHATLYWYRQILGQGPELLVQFQDESVVDDSQLPKDRFSAERLKGVDSTLKIQPAELGDSAMYLCASSPQGAQTMHEQFFGPGTRLTVL.